The 20 T cell receptor beta chains below were found in one sample sequenced in a study. From the 5' RACE reads, TCRdb called clonotypes with MiXCR, one entry per CDR3 protein. The table shows fewer than 80,000 distinct CDR3 sequences, with 20% to 25% occurring only once. The sample was memory CD4+ T cells sorted from a lymph node. Sample subset: memory CD4+ T cells, CD4+CD45RO+CD25-. These receptors were taken from a female donor with breast cancer.

This rearrangement joins TRBV5-1 to TRBJ1-2; 9 bases are a match to TRBD1. CDR3 length: 13 residues. Germline V CDR1 and CDR2: SGHRS, YFSETQ. The ends lost 7 bases at V and 4 bases at J; junction bases unmatched: 5. In DNA, the CDR3 is TGCGCCAGCGATCCGGGACAGGGCTATGGCTACACCTTC. Translation: CASDPGQGYGYTF.

The table lists this clonotype with many counts. CDR3 amino acids: CASSQDRGQNTGELFF. CDR3 DNA sequence: TGTGCCAGCAGCCAAGACAGGGGGCAGAACACCGGGGAGCTGTTTTTT. V is TRBV3-1 and J is TRBJ2-2; 8 bases agree with TRBD1. This CDR3 region has 16 residues. Germline V gene lookup returns CDR1 LGHDT and CDR2 YNNKEL (reference sequence). V gave up 0 bases and J gave up 1 base; unmatched junction bases: 1.

This clonotype was seen a few times. The chain carries TRBV2 and TRBJ2-2; 7 nucleotides align to TRBD2. Germline CDR1 is SNHLY and CDR2 is FYNNEI. CDR3 length equals 15 residues. The ends lost 4 bases at V and 4 bases at J; junction bases unmatched: 6. The CDR3 DNA is TGTGCCAGCAGTGGTCCCAGCGGGATCACCGGGGAGCTGTTTTTT. This translates into CASSGPSGITGELFF.

Worth noting for this clonotype: A much more abundant neighbour one base away suggests this may be a read error. This is likely a read error, given that the CDR3 carries no conserved phenylalanine or tryptophan at its end. V usage is TRBV4-2 and J usage is TRBJ1-2; D perhaps matches TRBD1 (6 bases). V was shortened by 5 bases and J by 1 base, with 8 bases between the two germline ends. This CDR3 has 13 amino acids. The germline CDR1 and CDR2 sequences are LGHNA and YNFKEQ. This chain's CDR3 is CASSKGDNYGYTC. DNA for the CDR3: TGTGCCAGCAGCAAGGGGGATAACTATGGCTACACCTGC.

This chain joins TRBV7-2 and TRBJ1-2; TRBD1 is a possible D gene (5 bases). V lost 0 bases and J 8 bases, leaving 10 bases between the germline ends. Germline CDR1 reads SGHTA; CDR2 reads FQGNSA. This CDR3 is 13 amino acids long. The CDR3 region is CASSLAGTGGYTF. Written as DNA, the CDR3 is TGTGCCAGCAGCTTAGCTGGGACGGGAGGCTACACCTTC.

This clonotype was counted only a few times. This rearrangement joins TRBV2 to TRBJ2-7, with TRBD1 matching 7 bases. CDR3 length: 14 residues. Germline CDR1 is SNHLY and CDR2 is FYNNEI. With 5 bases clipped from V and 3 bases from J, the junction kept 7 bases outside the gene matches. The CDR3 here is CASSFGTDNYEQYF. CDR3 bases: TGTGCCAGCAGTTTCGGGACAGATAACTACGAGCAGTACTTC. The full variable domain, its missing parts supplied by reference TRBV2 and TRBJ2-7, is EPEVTQTPSHQVTQMGQEVILRCVPISNHLYFYWYRQILGQKVEFLVSFYNNEISEKSEIFDDQFSVERPDGSNFTLKIRSTKLEDSAMYFCASSFGTDNYEQYFGPGTRLTVT.

This clonotype has more than one count but fewer than ten. The chain employs TRBV5-1 and TRBJ1-2; TRBD1 aligns across 10 bases. CDR3 length: 15 residues. V lost 2 bases, J lost 6 bases, and 7 bases stayed unmatched. Looked up from germline, CDR1 is SGHRS and CDR2 is YFSETQ. DNA for the CDR3: TGCGCCAGCAGCTTAATGAATGACAGGGGGCATGGCTACACCTTC. Amino acids: CASSLMNDRGHGYTF. Full variable domain (rest looked up from reference TRBV5-1 and TRBJ1-2): KAGVTQTPRYLIKTRGQQVTLSCSPISGHRSVSWYQQTPGQGLQFLFEYFSETQRNKGNFPGRFSGRQFSNSRSEMNVSTLELGDSALYLCASSLMNDRGHGYTFGSGTRLTVV.

This clonotype was seen more than once but under ten times. The chain is built from TRBV12-3 or TRBV12-4 and TRBJ1-2; D remains unclear. The germline V and J ends were trimmed by 5 bases and 4 bases, with 11 bases remaining between them. The CDR3 spans 13 residues. The CDR3 sequence: CASSQAVRYGYTF. CDR3 nucleotide sequence: TGTGCCAGCAGTCAGGCAGTACGCTATGGCTACACCTTC.

This clonotype appeared a few times. The V call is TRBV7-2, the J call TRBJ2-7; D perhaps matches TRBD1 (5 bases). The V end was cut by 2 bases, the J end by 2 bases, with 7 bases between. The germline CDR1 and CDR2 sequences are SGHTA and FQGNSA. The CDR3 is 13 residues long. Here the CDR3 reads CASSLTRAYEQYF. CDR3 coding DNA: TGTGCCAGCAGCTTAACCAGGGCCTACGAGCAGTACTTC. The complete variable domain, with remaining parts taken from reference TRBV7-2 and TRBJ2-7, reads GAGVSQSPSNKVTEKGKDVELRCDPISGHTALYWYRQSLGQGLEFLIYFQGNSAPDKSGLPSDRFSAERTGGSVSTLTIQRTQQEDSAVYLCASSLTRAYEQYFGPGTRLTVT.

This clonotype was seen more than once but under ten times. This rearrangement joins TRBV15 to TRBJ2-1; D gene unclear. CDR1 and CDR2 (germline): LNHNV, YYDKDF (reference sequence). V lost 5 bases and J lost 7, with 12 bases in between. This CDR3 is built from 13 residues. The CDR3 is CATSGPYGNEQFF. CDR3 coding DNA: TGTGCCACCAGCGGCCCCTACGGGAATGAGCAGTTCTTC.

This clonotype occurred a few times. This chain links TRBV6-6 with TRBJ2-7; 7 bases fit TRBD2. The trim removed 8 bases at V and 2 bases at J, leaving 9 bases unmatched. From germline, CDR1 is MNHNY and CDR2 SVGAGI (reference sequence). The CDR3 has 14 residues. CDR3 amino acids: CASLRGEGAYEQYF. CDR3 nucleotides: TGTGCCAGCCTCCGAGGGGAGGGAGCCTACGAGCAGTACTTC.

The CDR3 here is CASSNIQGNYGYTF. DNA of the CDR3: TGTGCCAGCAGTAACATACAGGGGAACTATGGCTACACCTTC. The chain uses TRBV6-6 and TRBJ1-2, with 7 bases matching TRBD1. The CDR3 is made up of 14 amino acids. Germline assignment: CDR1 MNHNY and CDR2 SVGAGI (reference sequence). The junction had 5 bases not matched to a gene; V was cut back by 5 bases and J by 2 bases.

This clonotype was seen more than once but under ten times. V gene TRBV7-9 combines with J gene TRBJ2-7, with D perhaps matching TRBD1 (5 bases). Germline assignment: CDR1 SEHNR and CDR2 FQNEAQ (reference sequence). V was cut by 1 base and J by 6 bases, with 10 bases left in between. The CDR3 runs 13 residues. DNA for the CDR3: TGTGCCAGCAGCTTAGGACAGTCGGGCGAGCAGTACTTC. Encoded protein: CASSLGQSGEQYF.

CDR3 sequence reads: CASSQTTYGYTF. As DNA, the CDR3 is TGTGCCAGCAGCCAAACCACCTATGGCTACACCTTC. The V call is TRBV14, the J call TRBJ1-2, with D hard to call. V gave up 2 bases and J gave up 4 bases, with 5 bases separating them. Germline V gene sequence: CDR1 SGHDN, CDR2 FVKESK. The CDR3 has 12 amino acids.

This clonotype was observed a handful of times. This rearrangement joins TRBV20-1 to TRBJ2-3; 9 bases agree with TRBD2. The trim removed 6 bases at V and 2 bases at J, leaving 12 bases unmatched. Germline CDR1 reads DFQATT; CDR2 reads SNEGSKA (reference sequence). This CDR3 has 16 amino acids. The chain's CDR3 is CSARRMAGGDTDTQYF. For the CDR3, the DNA is TGCAGTGCGCGGCGGATGGCGGGAGGGGACACAGATACGCAGTATTTT.

The sample holds one count of this clonotype. The gene calls are TRBV6-5 and TRBJ2-7; 9 bases map to TRBD2. With 5 bases clipped from V and 7 bases from J, the junction kept 15 bases outside the gene matches. The CDR3 extends over 16 amino acids. CDR1 and CDR2 from the germline V gene are MNHEY and SVGAGI. CDR3: CASSLSGAGGEWEQYF. CDR3 nucleotides: TGTGCCAGCAGTCTCAGTGGTGCGGGAGGGGAGTGGGAGCAGTACTTC.

This clonotype was detected a few times. CDR3 coding DNA: TGTGCCATCAGTGAAAGGGTCCTGAACACTGAAGCTTTCTTT. Translating it yields CAISERVLNTEAFF. The chain joins TRBV10-3 to TRBJ1-1; D uncertain. V lost 3 bases and J 0 bases, leaving 8 bases between the germline ends. The CDR3 has 14 amino acids. CDR1 and CDR2 (germline): ENHRY, SYGVKD.

This clonotype occurred a few times. The CDR3 nucleotides are TGTGCCAGCAGCTTGAGACTAGCAGTAGCAGATACGCAGTATTTT. This codes for CASSLRLAVADTQYF. The chain couples TRBV5-5 to TRBJ2-3; 7 nucleotides match TRBD2. J lost 4 bases, V lost 1 base, and 6 bases had no gene match. Germline CDR1 reads SGHKS; CDR2 reads YYEKEE (reference sequence). The CDR3 totals 15 residues.

V gene TRBV27 combines with J gene TRBJ1-2; tentative D call: TRBD1 (6 bases). The CDR3 is 15 amino acids. CDR1 is MNHEY, CDR2 SMNVEV, per germline (reference sequence). The V and J ends lost 8 bases and 6 bases respectively, with 22 bases between them. The CDR3 reads CASGIQRQALDGYTF. The CDR3, as DNA: TGTGCCAGCGGTATTCAGAGACAGGCCTTAGATGGCTACACCTTC.

The count of this clonotype is one. The CDR3 ends on some other residue instead of the conserved phenylalanine or tryptophan, so this is likely a read error. The chain links TRBV5-1 to TRBJ2-6, with TRBD1 as a possible D gene (5 bases). Germline values: CDR1 SGHRS, CDR2 YFSETQ. The V and J ends lost 3 bases and 1 base respectively, with 8 bases between them. CDR3 size: 15 residues. CDR3 DNA sequence: TGCGCCAGCAGCTCCAGGGTTTCTGGGGCCAACGTCCTGACTTCC. Translated: CASSSRVSGANVLTS.